These 10 T cell receptor beta chains came from one sample sequenced in a study of spatial heterogeneity in lung cancer. Using its own MiXCR run on the 5' RACE reads, TCRdb lists one record per CDR3 protein. Of about 6,900 distinct CDR3 sequences listed, under 6% were seen once; the top ten hold around 9%. Time point described: sample taken at primary tumor resection. Tumor, nontumor lung or frozen PBMC supplied whole RNA that was sequenced unsorted. The sequencing here drew on normal lung tissue next to the tumor, taken at surgery. These receptors were taken from a female donor with early-stage non-small cell lung cancer.

At least ten counts were recorded for this clonotype. As an off-target read in a library built for alpha chains, this beta chain has a frequency of little significance. The chain recombines TRBV5-1 with TRBJ2-7, with 8 bases that match TRBD1. In germline, CDR1 is SGHRS, CDR2 YFSETQ. This CDR3 is 15 amino acids long. V was clipped by 2 bases and J by 0 bases; unmatched bases: 4. CDR3 sequence reads: CASSFGTGGSYEQYF. The CDR3 nucleotides read TGCGCCAGCAGCTTCGGGACAGGAGGCTCCTACGAGCAGTACTTC.

This clonotype qualifies as medium-sized (0.01 to 0.1%). This beta chain slipped into a library made for alpha chains as a stray read, so its size is not meaningful. This chain uses TRBV11-2 with TRBJ2-1, with a possible D match to TRBD2 (5 bases). This CDR3 spans 15 amino acids. Germline CDR1 and CDR2: SGHAT and FQNNGV. Trimming removed 1 base at V and 0 bases at J, with 7 bases between. CDR3 sequence: CASSLGAGSYNEQFF. CDR3 coding DNA: TGTGCCAGCAGCTTAGGTGCGGGCTCCTACAATGAGCAGTTCTTC.

At least ten counts were recorded for this clonotype. This beta chain came through as a stray read in a library set up for alpha chains, and its size says little. The V call is TRBV11-2, the J call TRBJ1-1; D uncertain. Trimming cost V 2 bases and J 4 bases, with 8 bases left between them. CDR3 size: 13 residues. CDR1 and CDR2 from the germline V gene are SGHAT and FQNNGV. Here the CDR3 DNA reads TGTGCCAGCAGCTTATTCCGCGGCACTGAAGCTTTCTTT. Residues: CASSLFRGTEAFF.

Turning to this clonotype: A library prepared for alpha chains yielded this beta chain as an off-target read; its size is of little meaning. In nucleotides, the CDR3 is TGTGCCAGCGGATCTAGCGGCACAGATACGCAGTATTTT. Encoded protein: CASGSSGTDTQYF. The rearrangement joins TRBV28 to TRBJ2-3; perhaps TRBD2 as D (6 bases). The V end lost 8 bases, the J end lost 1 base, and 10 bases lay between the germline ends. This CDR3 contains 13 residues. Germline V gene sequence: CDR1 MDHEN, CDR2 SYDVKM.

This clonotype appeared many times. Found in a library prepared for alpha chains, this beta chain is an off-target read, and its abundance has little meaning. The V call is TRBV11-2, the J call TRBJ2-2, with TRBD2 as a possible D gene (6 bases). V was cut by 5 bases and J by 3 bases, with 10 bases left in between. CDR3 length: 14 residues. CDR1 and CDR2 from the germline V gene are SGHAT and FQNNGV. CDR3 residues: CASSPGTYTGELFF. For the CDR3, the DNA is TGTGCCAGCAGCCCGGGGACTTACACCGGGGAGCTGTTTTTT.

This clonotype was recorded at least ten times. Since it is a stray read in a library aimed at alpha chains, this beta chain has a size that is not meaningful. Here the CDR3 DNA reads TGCGCCAGCAGCGGACAGGGTACCTACGAGCAGTACTTC. Protein sequence: CASSGQGTYEQYF. The rearrangement joins TRBV5-1 to TRBJ2-7; TRBD1 matches at 8 bases. From germline, CDR1 is SGHRS and CDR2 YFSETQ. The CDR3 is 13 amino acids. The V gene end was trimmed by 4 bases and the J gene end by 2 bases; junction bases not matched to a gene: 2.

By sample fraction, this clonotype is medium-sized. Since the library was made to target alpha chains, this beta chain is a stray read and its abundance is not meaningful. The chain carries TRBV2 and TRBJ2-2; D unresolved. The CDR3 extends over 15 amino acids. V was shortened by 6 bases and J by 0 bases, with 11 bases between the two germline ends. CDR1 and CDR2 from the germline V gene are SNHLY and FYNNEI. CDR3 loop: CASRQSVANTGELFF. The CDR3 DNA reads as TGTGCCAGCAGGCAAAGCGTCGCGAACACCGGGGAGCTGTTTTTT.

This clonotype was recorded many times. This beta chain slipped into a library made for alpha chains as a stray read, so its size is not meaningful. This chain uses TRBV5-1 with TRBJ2-1, with no clear D. The CDR3 has 12 residues. V was pared by 2 bases and J by 3 bases, with 3 bases between. Germline V CDR1 and CDR2: SGHRS, YFSETQ. CDR3 coding DNA: TGCGCCAGCAGCTTCAACTACAATGAGCAGTTCTTC. It codes for CASSFNYNEQFF.

This clonotype was observed at least ten times. As an off-target read in a library built for alpha chains, this beta chain has a frequency of little significance. The rearrangement links TRBV14 to TRBJ2-1; 10 nucleotides match TRBD2. The CDR3 extends over 16 amino acids. J gave up 6 bases and V 1 base, and 6 bases lay outside the gene matches. Germline CDR1 and CDR2: SGHDN and FVKESK. The CDR3 loop is CASSQGSGRAGNEQFF. DNA for the CDR3: TGTGCCAGCAGCCAAGGAAGCGGGAGGGCCGGCAATGAGCAGTTCTTC.

By sample share, this clonotype is medium-sized. This beta chain was picked up by a library intended for alpha chains and is off target, so its count carries little meaning. This rearrangement joins TRBV5-6 to TRBJ2-1; either TRBD1 or TRBD2 may supply D (5 bases each). Per the germline V gene, CDR1 is SGHDT and CDR2 is YYEEEE. V gave up 4 bases and J gave up 0 bases, with 11 bases separating them. There are 15 residues in the CDR3. CDR3 bases: TGTGCCAGCAGCCCCGGGACGGGCTCCTACAATGAGCAGTTCTTC. It encodes CASSPGTGSYNEQFF.